This T cell receptor (beta chain) was sequenced during a study of shared clonotypes between healthy human individuals. Germline CDR1 is SGDLS and CDR2 is YYNGEE. J was trimmed by 4 bases and V by 3 bases; bases with no gene match: 5. CDR3 length equals 15 residues. Here immunoSEQ multiplex PCR was the method, and the copy in TCRdb shows in-frame clones only, minus some. The table has approximately 350,000 clones, roughly 70% seen once. This sequence originates from a man between 25 and 39 years old in good health. The sequenced material came from memory CD4+ T cells sorted from blood. Subset: CD45RA-negative fraction. The chain combines TRBV9 with TRBJ2-2; 8 bases are shared with TRBD2. This chain's CDR3 is CASSASGSGTGELFF. The CDR3 DNA reads TGTGCCAGCAGCGCGAGCGGGAGCGGCACCGGGGAGCTGTTTTTT.